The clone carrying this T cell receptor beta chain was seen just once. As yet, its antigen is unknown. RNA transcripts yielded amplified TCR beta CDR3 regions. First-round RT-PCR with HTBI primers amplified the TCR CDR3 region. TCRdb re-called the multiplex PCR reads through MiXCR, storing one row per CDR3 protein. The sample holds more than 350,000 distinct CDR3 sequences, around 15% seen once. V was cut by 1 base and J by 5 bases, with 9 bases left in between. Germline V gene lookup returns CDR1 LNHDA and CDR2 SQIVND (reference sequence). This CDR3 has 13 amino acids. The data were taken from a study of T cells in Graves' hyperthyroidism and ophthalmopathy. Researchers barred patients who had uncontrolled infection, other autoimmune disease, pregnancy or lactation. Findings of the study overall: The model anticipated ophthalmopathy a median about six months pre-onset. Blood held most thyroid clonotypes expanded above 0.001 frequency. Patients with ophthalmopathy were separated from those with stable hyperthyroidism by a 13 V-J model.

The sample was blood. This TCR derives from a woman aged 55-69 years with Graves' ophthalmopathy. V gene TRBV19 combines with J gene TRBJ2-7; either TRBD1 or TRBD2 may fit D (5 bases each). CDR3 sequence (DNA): TGTGCCAGTAGTATAGCCCGGGGCCACGAGCAGTACTTC. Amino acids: CASSIARGHEQYF.